The clone carrying this T cell receptor beta chain was found many times. The sample is drawn from a study of breast tumors, draining lymph nodes, adjacent tissues. TCRdb independently ran MiXCR on the multiplex PCR reads; one entry per CDR3 protein. The table shows 100,000 to 150,000 distinct CDR3 sequences, with about a fifth occurring only once. The lymph nodes were axillary draining lymph nodes from breast cancer patients. Per the germline V gene, CDR1 is SGHDN and CDR2 is FVKESK. The CDR3 has 17 residues. J gave up 5 bases and V 2 bases, and 11 bases lay outside the gene matches. This TCR was recovered from a female donor with breast cancer. Some clones in this sample may be carry-over from other donors' samples. The chain is built from TRBV14 and TRBJ2-1; the match to TRBD2 covers 8 bases. Sequencing was done on a sample of axillary lymph node tissue. The CDR3 loop is CASSQTPGTSPHNEQFF. The CDR3 nucleotides read TGTGCCAGCAGCCAAACCCCCGGGACTAGTCCCCACAATGAGCAGTTCTTC. The full variable domain, with the rest looked up from reference TRBV14 and TRBJ2-1, is EAGVTQFPSHSVIEKGQTVTLRCDPISGHDNLYWYRRVMGKEIKFLLHFVKESKQDESGMPNNRFLAERTGGTYSTLKVQPAELEDSGVYFCASSQTPGTSPHNEQFFGPGTRLTVL.